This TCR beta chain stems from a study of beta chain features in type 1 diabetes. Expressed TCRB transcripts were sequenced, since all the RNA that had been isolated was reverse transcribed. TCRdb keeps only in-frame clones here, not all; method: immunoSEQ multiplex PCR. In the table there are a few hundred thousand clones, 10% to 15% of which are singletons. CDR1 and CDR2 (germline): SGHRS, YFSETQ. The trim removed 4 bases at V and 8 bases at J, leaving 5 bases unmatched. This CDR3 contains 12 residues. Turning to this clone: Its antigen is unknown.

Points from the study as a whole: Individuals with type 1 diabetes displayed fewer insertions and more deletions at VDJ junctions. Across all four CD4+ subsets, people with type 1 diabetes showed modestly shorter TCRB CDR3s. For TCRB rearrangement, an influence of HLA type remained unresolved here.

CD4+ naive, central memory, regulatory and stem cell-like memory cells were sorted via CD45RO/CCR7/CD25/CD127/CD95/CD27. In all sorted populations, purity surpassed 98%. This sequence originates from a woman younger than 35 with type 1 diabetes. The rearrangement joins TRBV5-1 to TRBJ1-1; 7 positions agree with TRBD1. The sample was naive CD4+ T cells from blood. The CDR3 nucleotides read TGCGCCAGCAGCCTTAGACAGGGAGAAGCTTTCTTT. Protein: CASSLRQGEAFF.